This entry concerns a single TCR beta chain. What it binds is unknown. All TRB cDNA libraries came from 5' RACE performed with UMI labels. TCRdb reprocessed the 5' RACE reads; each CDR3 protein has one entry and no DNA is given. The sample table includes tens of thousands of distinct CDR3 sequences. These data belong to a study of CXCR3-negative and CXCR3-positive naive CD8 T cells. Broader study findings: Relative to memory CD8+ cells, whose diversity was much lower, both naive subsets had comparably high diversity. TRBV-TRBJ usage matched between naive CXCR3-negative and CXCR3-positive cells but not between memory cells. Partially decreased CXCR3 expression was recorded after cryopreservation, and fresh PBMCs were used in most assays. For CXCR3-positive naive cells, TRB CDR3s were more hydrophobic than those of CXCR3-negative naive cells.

The V gene's germline CDR1 is SGHRS and CDR2 YFSETQ. The CDR3 contains 15 residues. The TCR sequence derives from a human donor in good health. Some clones in this sample may be carry-over from other donors' samples. Sequencing was carried out using naive CXCR3+ CD8+ T cells from blood. This sample's subset: CD45RO-CCR7+CD27+CD95- naive CD8+ T cells expressing CXCR3 (TNR3+). This rearrangement joins TRBV5-1 to TRBJ2-1; without DNA, the TCRdb call of TRBD2 cannot be checked. The CDR3 protein is CASSLSAGLWSEQFF.